This TCR beta chain originates from a study of CD8+CD57+ T cells in acquired aplastic anemia. The study, taken as a whole, reports: Between patients and controls, over 25 CD8+ CDR3 sequences were found in common.

Using genomic DNA as the template, TCR beta VDJ and CDR3 profiling was carried out. TCRdb reprocessed the reads with MiXCR, giving one entry per CDR3 protein. The sample lists 450,000 to 600,000 distinct CDR3 sequences; more than 25% were seen once. In this sample, this clonotype turned up a few times. What it binds is not known. This CDR3 region has 15 residues. The V and J ends lost 2 bases and 6 bases respectively, with 16 bases between them. The V gene's germline CDR1 is WNHNN and CDR2 SYGVQD (reference sequence). Patients chosen for sequencing had shown CD8+CD57+ cell expansion by flow cytometry. Material: sorted CD4+, CD8+, or CD8+CD57+ T cells (not recorded which) from PBMCs. The sequence was obtained from a human donor with aplastic anemia. The chain carries TRBV10-1 and TRBJ1-1; TRBD1 might be the D (6 bases). This CDR3 reads CASSEDQGWFAEAFF. CDR3 in DNA: TGCGCCAGCAGTGAGGACCAGGGGTGGTTCGCTGAAGCTTTCTTT.